These 26 T cell receptor beta chains came from one sample sequenced in a study of blood T cell repertoires in COVID-19. Sequencing used immunoSEQ multiplex PCR; TCRdb keeps in-frame clones, though not all of them. Here the sample spans 75,000 to 95,000 clones, approximately 80% being singletons. Sequencing input: peripheral blood. The receptors derive from a man at least 80 years old with active or convalescent COVID-19.

This chain links TRBV2 with TRBJ1-2, with D possibly TRBD1 on 6 matching bases. Germline lookup yields CDR1 SNHLY and CDR2 FYNNEI. Trimming took 8 bases from V and 7 from J, leaving 17 bases between them. This CDR3 spans 13 amino acids. The chain's CDR3 is CASQGPGRGGYTF. Here the CDR3 DNA reads TGTGCCAGCCAAGGCCCGGGCAGGGGTGGCTACACCTTC.

CDR3 protein: CASSLTGGSPEAFF. CDR3 sequence (DNA): TGTGCCAGCAGCCTAACAGGGGGCTCCCCTGAAGCTTTCTTT. The V call is TRBV6-5, the J call TRBJ1-1, with 9 bases identical to TRBD1. The CDR3 loop spans 14 amino acids. With 6 bases clipped from V and 6 bases from J, the junction kept 8 bases outside the gene matches. Germline lookup yields CDR1 MNHEY and CDR2 SVGAGI.

The chain joins TRBV5-1 to TRBJ1-1, with a weak D call TRBD1 (6 bases). Germline CDR1 is SGHRS and CDR2 is YFSETQ. The germline V and J ends were trimmed by 4 bases and 4 bases, with 20 bases remaining between them. The CDR3 loop spans 16 amino acids. The CDR3 reads CASSPTGGLSVTEAFF. In nucleotides, the CDR3 is TGCGCCAGCAGCCCGACAGGTGGACTCTCGGTCACTGAAGCTTTCTTT.

This sequence joins TRBV18 and TRBJ1-2; 7 bases agree with TRBD1. Germline V gene data show CDR1 as KGHSH and CDR2 as LQKENI. The CDR3 extends over 14 amino acids. The trim removed 3 bases at V and 5 bases at J, leaving 6 bases unmatched. CDR3 nucleotides: TGTGCCAGCTCACCCCGGGACAGTTCTTATGGCTACACCTTC. Protein: CASSPRDSSYGYTF.

The chain uses TRBV5-1 and TRBJ2-5; the match to TRBD1 covers 7 bases. The CDR3 totals 15 residues. V was clipped by 1 base and J by 1 base; unmatched bases: 4. CDR1 is SGHRS and CDR2 is YFSETQ in the germline V gene. CDR3 region: CASSLTGVVQETQYF. CDR3 in DNA: TGCGCCAGCAGCTTGACAGGGGTGGTCCAAGAGACCCAGTACTTC.

The genes are TRBV5-1 and TRBJ1-1, with 12 positions matching TRBD1. Losses at the gene ends were 3 bases for V and 4 bases for J; bases not matched to a gene: 4. The CDR3 covers 15 residues. In germline, CDR1 is SGHRS, CDR2 YFSETQ. The CDR3 DNA reads as TGCGCCAGCAGCTCGGGACAGGGGGCGCCCACTGAAGCTTTCTTT. Translated, it gives CASSSGQGAPTEAFF.

This clone was observed a handful of times. This chain links TRBV6-5 with TRBJ1-6; TRBD1 agrees at 10 bases. The CDR3 totals 14 residues. From germline, CDR1 is MNHEY and CDR2 SVGAGI. V lost 7 bases to trimming and J lost 6 bases; unmatched junction nucleotides: 3. The CDR3 sequence: CASIRDRGNSPLHF. CDR3 DNA: TGTGCCAGCATTCGGGACAGGGGTAATTCACCCCTCCACTTT.

This clone was detected only once. V and J are TRBV25-1 and TRBJ1-1; possible D gene TRBD1, 5 bases. Germline CDR1 MGHDK, CDR2 SYGVNS. The CDR3 contains 15 residues. V was cut by 6 bases and J by 2 bases, with 16 bases left in between. CDR3 sequence: CASRAYGGINTEAFF. Written as DNA, the CDR3 is TGTGCCAGCAGAGCATACGGGGGGATCAACACTGAAGCTTTCTTT.

The table lists this clone with a count of one. The V and J genes are TRBV28 and TRBJ2-6, with D possibly being TRBD1 (5 bases). CDR1 and CDR2 from the germline V gene are MDHEN and SYDVKM. The V end lost 6 bases, the J end lost 2 bases, and 11 bases lay between the germline ends. CDR3 length: 15 amino acids. Written as DNA, the CDR3 is TGTGCCAGCAGAGGACATAACCCTGGGGCCAACGTCCTGACTTTC. Translating it yields CASRGHNPGANVLTF.

This rearrangement joins TRBV14 to TRBJ1-2; D gene ambiguous. The CDR3 extends over 14 amino acids. Looked up from germline, CDR1 is SGHDN and CDR2 is FVKESK. Between the trimmed V and J ends, which lost 4 bases and 4 bases, there was a span of 13 bases. CDR3 sequence (DNA): TGTGCCAGCAGCCCGCGGGTTCAAGGCTATGGCTACACCTTC. Translation: CASSPRVQGYGYTF.

The chain carries TRBV28 and TRBJ1-4, with D possibly being TRBD1 (6 bases). V was cut by 6 bases and J by 7 bases, with 18 bases left in between. The germline CDR1 and CDR2 sequences are MDHEN and SYDVKM. This CDR3 is built from 15 residues. The CDR3 DNA sequence: TGTGCCAGCAGGACGTCGGGGGGCCGGGGTGAAAAACTGTTTTTT. It is translated as CASRTSGGRGEKLFF.

The chain has TRBV19 and TRBJ1-4, with 10 positions matching TRBD1. The CDR3 consists of 15 residues. Losses at the gene ends were 5 bases for V and 8 bases for J; bases not matched to a gene: 8. CDR1 and CDR2 (germline): LNHDA, SQIVND (reference sequence). The DNA of the CDR3 is TGTGCCAGTAGTCTACCGGGACAGGGGAACGAAAAACTGTTTTTT. Its translation: CASSLPGQGNEKLFF.

V is TRBV15 and J is TRBJ1-2, with D possibly matching TRBD1 (6 bases). This CDR3 comprises 13 residues. The germline V and J ends were trimmed by 1 base and 6 bases, with 9 bases remaining between them. CDR1 LNHNV and CDR2 YYDKDF come from the germline V gene (reference sequence). CDR3 in DNA: TGTGCCACCAGCAGAGGCAGGACAGATGGCTACACCTTC. Protein product: CATSRGRTDGYTF.

The chain joins TRBV28 to TRBJ1-5; no firm D call. V was trimmed by 0 bases and J by 0 bases, leaving 9 bases between them. Germline values: CDR1 MDHEN, CDR2 SYDVKM. This CDR3 is built from 16 residues. This CDR3 is CASSLWSRNSNQPQHF. CDR3 coding DNA: TGTGCCAGCAGTTTATGGTCCAGAAATAGCAATCAGCCCCAGCATTTT.

V gene TRBV2 combines with J gene TRBJ2-7; 7 bases line up with TRBD1. V gave up 4 bases and J gave up 2 bases; unmatched junction bases: 5. Germline V CDR1 and CDR2: SNHLY, FYNNEI. The CDR3 consists of 14 residues. CDR3 in amino acids: CASSVGTEAYEQYV. CDR3 sequence (DNA): TGTGCCAGCAGTGTTGGGACAGAAGCCTACGAGCAGTACGTC.

The chain uses TRBV10-3 and TRBJ2-5; 9 bases agree with TRBD2. This CDR3 spans 13 amino acids. Trimming cost V 11 bases and J 4 bases; bases outside gene matches: 8. Germline CDR1 is ENHRY and CDR2 is SYGVKD. The CDR3 loop reads CASAGGGGETQYF. Here the CDR3 DNA reads TGTGCCTCGGCAGGCGGGGGGGGAGAGACCCAGTACTTC.

The V and J genes are TRBV7-7 and TRBJ2-1, with TRBD2 as a possible D gene (6 bases). The germline V gene has CDR1 SSHAT and CDR2 FNYEAQ (reference sequence). The CDR3 spans 14 residues. Trimming left V 1 base short and J 10 bases short, with 14 bases between. In DNA form, the CDR3 reads TGTGCCAGCAGCTTAGAGGTCGGGAGCCGCGAGCAGTTCTTC. Translation: CASSLEVGSREQFF. The full variable domain, its missing parts supplied by reference TRBV7-7 and TRBJ2-1, is GAGVSQSPRYKVTKRGQDVTLRCDPISSHATLYWYQQALGQGPEFLTYFNYEAQPDKSGLPSDRFSAERPEGSISTLTIQRTEQRDSAMYRCASSLEVGSREQFFGPGTRLTVL.

The genes are TRBV6-6 and TRBJ1-4; 7 bases match TRBD1. J lost 3 bases, V lost 6 bases, and 13 bases had no gene match. The CDR3 is made up of 17 amino acids. Germline CDR1 reads MNHNY; CDR2 reads SVGAGI (reference sequence). CDR3 amino acids: CASSRTTAGTANEKLFF. The CDR3 DNA reads as TGTGCCAGCAGCCGAACAACCGCCGGGACAGCTAATGAAAAACTGTTTTTT.

This chain joins TRBV5-1 and TRBJ2-5; D uncertain. V lost 1 base and J lost 1, with 8 bases in between. Germline V gene data show CDR1 as SGHRS and CDR2 as YFSETQ. The CDR3 runs to 14 residues. The chain's CDR3 is CASSLMAGQETQYF. DNA of the CDR3: TGCGCCAGCAGCTTGATGGCAGGCCAAGAGACCCAGTACTTC.

The rearrangement uses TRBV12-5 and TRBJ2-3; D is uncertain. This CDR3 region has 14 residues. Germline CDR1 is LGHNT and CDR2 is FRNRAP. Trimming shortened V by 6 bases and J by 4 bases, and 14 bases separated the two germline ends. Written as DNA, the CDR3 is TGTGCTAGTGGGACCCTACAGCCCTCAGATACGCAGTATTTT. It specifies CASGTLQPSDTQYF.

The genes are TRBV19 and TRBJ2-3; TRBD2 aligns across 10 bases. V was clipped by 1 base and J by 3 bases; unmatched bases: 7. Germline CDR1 LNHDA, CDR2 SQIVND (reference sequence). The CDR3 has 17 amino acids. The DNA of the CDR3 is TGTGCCAGTAGTATAGGGGGGGGGACTAGCGTGACAGATACGCAGTATTTT. This sequence encodes CASSIGGGTSVTDTQYF.

The V gene is TRBV6-1, the J gene TRBJ2-7; D perhaps matches TRBD1 (6 bases). The length of the CDR3 is 14 residues. Germline V gives CDR1 MNHNS, CDR2 SASEGT. V lost 1 base and J lost 4, with 11 bases in between. The CDR3 is CASSEGTVEYEQYV. In nucleotides, the CDR3 is TGTGCCAGCAGTGAAGGGACAGTTGAATACGAGCAGTACGTC.

About this clone itself: At one boundary the junction diverges from the germline segment, which might be a read error. V gene TRBV6-2 or TRBV6-3 combines with J gene TRBJ2-1; TRBD2 matches at 7 bases. Germline V CDR1 and CDR2: MNHEY, SVGEGT. CDR3 size: 11 residues. CDR3 loop: CASSQGLDTIF. The CDR3 nucleotides are TGTGCCAGCAGTCAAGGACTAGATACAATCTTC.

In nucleotides, the CDR3 is TGTGCCAGTAGTAAGAACGGCGGCTACACCGGGGAGCTGTTTTTT. Translating it yields CASSKNGGYTGELFF. J is TRBJ2-2 and V is TRBV19; D is ambiguous. Germline assignment: CDR1 LNHDA and CDR2 SQIVND (reference sequence). The CDR3 length is 15 residues. The V and J ends lost 4 bases and 3 bases respectively, with 12 bases between them. Supplemented by reference TRBV19 and TRBJ2-2, the full variable domain reads DGGITQSPKYLFRKEGQNVTLSCEQNLNHDAMYWYRQDPGQGLRLIYYSQIVNDFQKGDIAEGYSVSREKKESFPLTVTSAQKNPTAFYLCASSKNGGYTGELFFGEGSRLTVL.

The V gene is TRBV6-2 or TRBV6-3, the J gene TRBJ2-5; 7 nucleotides align to TRBD1. The CDR3 spans 17 residues. Germline V gene data show CDR1 as MNHEY and CDR2 as SVGEGT. V gave up 2 bases and J gave up 2 bases; unmatched junction bases: 11. Here the CDR3 reads CASSYGTAETFQETQYF. CDR3 sequence (DNA): TGTGCCAGCAGTTACGGGACAGCTGAAACCTTTCAAGAGACCCAGTACTTC.

This clone appeared once. This chain uses TRBV28 with TRBJ1-2, with TRBD1 as a possible D gene (6 bases). CDR3 length equals 14 residues. Germline V gene lookup returns CDR1 MDHEN and CDR2 SYDVKM. Trimming stripped 6 bases from V and 3 bases from J, with 14 bases between. Written as DNA, the CDR3 is TGTGCCAGCAGGCCGCCGGGACATTACTATGGCTACACCTTC. This encodes CASRPPGHYYGYTF.